This T cell receptor beta chain was profiled in a study of identical twins. Overall study results and limits: Partly confounded zero-insertion analyses could result from invariant MAIT and iNKT cells.

Unique molecular identifiers were present on cDNA, and template switching added a universal primer site. From the 5' RACE reads, TCRdb called clonotypes with MiXCR, one entry per CDR3 protein. This table holds about 660,000 distinct CDR3 sequences, 8.6% found once. There are a few counts of this clonotype. The antigen is undetermined. Germline CDR1 is LGHDT and CDR2 is YNNKEL (reference sequence). V lost 5 bases and J lost 2, with 18 bases in between. The CDR3 is made up of 16 amino acids. This same sample was also part of a study on yellow fever vaccine responses in identical twins.

Sequenced input: PBMCs. The chain links TRBV3-1 to TRBJ2-5, with D perhaps TRBD1 (7 bases). This receptor was obtained from a woman in her late teens or twenties in good health. Here the CDR3 DNA reads TGTGCCAGCAGCTTGCGGACAGGACTAATACAAGAGACCCAGTACTTC. It codes for CASSLRTGLIQETQYF.